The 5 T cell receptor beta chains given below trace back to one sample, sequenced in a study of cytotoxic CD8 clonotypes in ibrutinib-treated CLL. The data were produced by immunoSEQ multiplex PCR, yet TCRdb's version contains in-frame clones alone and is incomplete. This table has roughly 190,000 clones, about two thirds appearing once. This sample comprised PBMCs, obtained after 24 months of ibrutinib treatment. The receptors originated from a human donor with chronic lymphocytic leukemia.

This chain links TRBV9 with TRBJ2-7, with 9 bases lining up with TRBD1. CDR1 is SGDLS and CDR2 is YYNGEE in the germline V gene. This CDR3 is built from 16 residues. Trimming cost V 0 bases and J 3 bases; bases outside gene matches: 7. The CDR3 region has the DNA TGTGCCAGCAGCGTAGGGTCCGGGACAGGGTACTACGAGCAGTACTTC. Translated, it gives CASSVGSGTGYYEQYF.

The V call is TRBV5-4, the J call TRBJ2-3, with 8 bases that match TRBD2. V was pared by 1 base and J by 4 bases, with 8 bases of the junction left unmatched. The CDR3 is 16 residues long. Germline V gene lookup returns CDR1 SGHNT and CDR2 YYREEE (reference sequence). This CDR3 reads CASSLSLTSDADTQYF. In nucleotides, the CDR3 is TGTGCCAGCAGCTTGAGTTTGACTAGCGACGCAGATACGCAGTATTTT.

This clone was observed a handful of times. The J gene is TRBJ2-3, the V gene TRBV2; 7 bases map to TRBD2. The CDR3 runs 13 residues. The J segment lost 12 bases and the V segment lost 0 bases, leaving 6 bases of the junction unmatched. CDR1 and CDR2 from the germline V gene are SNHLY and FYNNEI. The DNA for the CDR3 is TGTGCCAGCAGTGAAGCTAATAGCGGGTCACAGTATTTT. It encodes CASSEANSGSQYF.

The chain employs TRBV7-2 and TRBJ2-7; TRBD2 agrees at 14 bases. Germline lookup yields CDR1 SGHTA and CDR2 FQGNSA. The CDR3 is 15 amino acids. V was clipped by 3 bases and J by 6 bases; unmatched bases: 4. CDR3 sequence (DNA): TGTGCCAGCAGCTTCCCCGGGACTAGCGGGGGCGAGCAGTACTTC. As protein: CASSFPGTSGGEQYF.

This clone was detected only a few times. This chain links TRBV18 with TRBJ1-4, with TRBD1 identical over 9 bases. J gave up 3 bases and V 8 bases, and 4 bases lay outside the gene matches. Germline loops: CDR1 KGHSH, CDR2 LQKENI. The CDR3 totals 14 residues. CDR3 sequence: CASTGQGSNEKLFF. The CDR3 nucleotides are TGTGCCAGCACGGGACAGGGTTCTAATGAAAAACTGTTTTTT.